The source of this T cell receptor (beta chain) is a study of blood T cell repertoires in COVID-19. Assay: immunoSEQ multiplex PCR; the TCRdb copy retains only in-frame clones and omits some. The table has more than 200,000 clones, just over 90% seen once. Germline assignment: CDR1 SGHTA and CDR2 FQGNSA. V was shortened by 6 bases and J by 1 base, with 19 bases between the two germline ends. This CDR3 region has 17 residues. The sequence was collected from a woman aged 18-29 years who had recovered from COVID-19. The chain uses TRBV7-2 and TRBJ1-5; possible D gene TRBD1, 5 bases. Material for sequencing was PBMCs or T cells enriched from blood (not recorded which). The CDR3 protein is CASSPGGGRISNQPQHF. CDR3 nucleotides: TGTGCCAGCAGTCCCGGGGGGGGTAGAATAAGCAATCAGCCCCAGCATTTT.